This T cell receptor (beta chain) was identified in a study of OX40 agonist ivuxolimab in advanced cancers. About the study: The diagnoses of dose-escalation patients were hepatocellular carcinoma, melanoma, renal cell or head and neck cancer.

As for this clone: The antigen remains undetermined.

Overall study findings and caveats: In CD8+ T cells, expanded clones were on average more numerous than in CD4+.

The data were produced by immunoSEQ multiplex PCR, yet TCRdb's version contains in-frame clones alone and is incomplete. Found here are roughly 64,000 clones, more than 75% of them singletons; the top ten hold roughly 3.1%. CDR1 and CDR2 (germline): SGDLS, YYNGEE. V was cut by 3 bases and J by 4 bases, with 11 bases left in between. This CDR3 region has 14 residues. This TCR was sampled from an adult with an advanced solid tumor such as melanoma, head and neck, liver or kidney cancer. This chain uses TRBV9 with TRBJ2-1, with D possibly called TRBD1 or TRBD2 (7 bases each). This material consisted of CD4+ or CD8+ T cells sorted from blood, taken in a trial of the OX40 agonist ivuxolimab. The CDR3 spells CASSERGQYNEQFF. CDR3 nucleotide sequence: TGTGCCAGCAGCGAGCGGGGACAGTACAATGAGCAGTTCTTC.